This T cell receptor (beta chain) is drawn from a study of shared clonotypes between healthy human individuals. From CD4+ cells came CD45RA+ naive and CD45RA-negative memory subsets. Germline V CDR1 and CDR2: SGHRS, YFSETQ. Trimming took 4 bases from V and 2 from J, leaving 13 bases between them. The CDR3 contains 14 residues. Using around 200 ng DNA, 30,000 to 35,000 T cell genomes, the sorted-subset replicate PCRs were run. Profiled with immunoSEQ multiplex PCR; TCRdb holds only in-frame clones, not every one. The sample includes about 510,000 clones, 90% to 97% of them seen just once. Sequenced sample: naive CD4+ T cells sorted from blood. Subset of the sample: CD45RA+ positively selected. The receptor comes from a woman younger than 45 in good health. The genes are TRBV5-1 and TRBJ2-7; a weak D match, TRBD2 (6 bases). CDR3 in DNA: TGCGCCAGCAGCATGGGGGGTAGCCCCTACGAGCAGTACTTC. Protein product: CASSMGGSPYEQYF.